The entry below describes one T cell receptor beta chain. This specimen belongs to a study of type 1 regulatory T cells. Whole-study context: This in vitro CD4 product, T-allo10, is enriched for Tr1 cells and alloantigen-specific.

TCRdb independently ran MiXCR on the reads; one entry per CDR3 protein. The sample carries 80,000 to 100,000 distinct CDR3 sequences, around a third recorded once. In germline, CDR1 is SGHNT, CDR2 YYREEE (reference sequence). The CDR3 length is 17 residues. Unmatched junction bases numbered 10, after V lost 3 bases and J lost 1 base. Specimen: CD4+ T cells, either the whole sample or a sorted fraction (not recorded which). The sequence came from a human donor in good health. The chain employs TRBV5-4 and TRBJ2-3; TRBD2 aligns across 8 bases. CDR3: CASSSGLMREGTDTQYF. CDR3 sequence (DNA): TGTGCCAGCAGCTCAGGACTAATGCGGGAGGGCACAGATACGCAGTATTTT.